This T cell receptor (beta chain) appears in the sequencing data of a study of cytomegalovirus exposure and HLA in healthy donors. Germline CDR1 and CDR2: SGHNT and YYREEE (reference sequence). CDR3 size: 17 residues. The PCR used 60 Vbeta and 13 Jbeta primers. Measured with immunoSEQ multiplex PCR; TCRdb has only the in-frame clones, and not every one. The data hold roughly 180,000 clones, with around four fifths observed a single time. Remarks on this clone: One end of the junction is discordant with germline, which a read error may explain.

The rearrangement links TRBV5-4 to TRBJ2-3; 9 bases line up with TRBD2. The clonotype originates from a girl aged 5 to 17 in good health and CMV-seropositive. The sample consisted of PBMCs. The CDR3 loop reads CASSSMIAGASTDAQYF. The DNA of the CDR3 is TGTGCCAGCAGCAGCATGATAGCGGGGGCCAGCACAGATGCGCAGTATTTT.